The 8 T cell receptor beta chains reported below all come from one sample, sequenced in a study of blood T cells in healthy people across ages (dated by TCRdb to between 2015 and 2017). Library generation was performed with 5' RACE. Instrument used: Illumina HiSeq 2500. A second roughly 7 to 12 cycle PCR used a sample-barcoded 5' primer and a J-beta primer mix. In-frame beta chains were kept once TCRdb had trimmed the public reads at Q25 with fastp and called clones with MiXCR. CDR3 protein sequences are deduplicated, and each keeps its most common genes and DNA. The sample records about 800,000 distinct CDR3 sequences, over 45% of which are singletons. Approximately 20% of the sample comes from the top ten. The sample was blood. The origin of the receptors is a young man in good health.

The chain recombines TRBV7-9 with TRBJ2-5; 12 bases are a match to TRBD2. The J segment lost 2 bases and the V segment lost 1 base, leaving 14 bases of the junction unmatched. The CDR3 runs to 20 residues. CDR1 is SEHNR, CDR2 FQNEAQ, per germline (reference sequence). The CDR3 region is CASSLGIPSGTSGLQETQYF. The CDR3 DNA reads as TGTGCCAGCAGCTTAGGAATTCCGAGCGGGACTAGCGGGCTTCAAGAGACCCAGTACTTC.

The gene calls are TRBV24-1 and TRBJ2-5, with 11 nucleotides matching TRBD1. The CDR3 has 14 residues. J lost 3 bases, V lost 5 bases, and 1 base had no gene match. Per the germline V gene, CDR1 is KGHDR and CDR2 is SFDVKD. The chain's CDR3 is CATSGTGGEETQYF. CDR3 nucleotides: TGTGCCACCAGTGGGACAGGGGGCGAAGAGACCCAGTACTTC.

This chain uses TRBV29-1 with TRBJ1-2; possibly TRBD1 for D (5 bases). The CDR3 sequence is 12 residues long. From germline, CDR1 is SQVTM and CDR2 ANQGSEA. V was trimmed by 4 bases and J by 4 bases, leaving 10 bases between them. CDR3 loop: CSVGGGLYGYTF. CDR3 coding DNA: TGCAGCGTTGGGGGGGGTCTCTATGGCTACACCTTC.

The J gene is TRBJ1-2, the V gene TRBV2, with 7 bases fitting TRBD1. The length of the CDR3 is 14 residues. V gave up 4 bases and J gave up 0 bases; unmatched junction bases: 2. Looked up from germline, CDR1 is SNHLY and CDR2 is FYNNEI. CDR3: CASSGDRSNYGYTF. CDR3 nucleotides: TGTGCCAGCAGTGGGGACAGATCTAACTATGGCTACACCTTC.

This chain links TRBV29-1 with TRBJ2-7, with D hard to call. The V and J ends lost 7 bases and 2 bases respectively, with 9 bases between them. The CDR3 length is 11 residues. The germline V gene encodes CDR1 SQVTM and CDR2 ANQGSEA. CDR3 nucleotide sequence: TGCAGCGCTATAAAGACCTACGAGCAGTACTTC. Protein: CSAIKTYEQYF.

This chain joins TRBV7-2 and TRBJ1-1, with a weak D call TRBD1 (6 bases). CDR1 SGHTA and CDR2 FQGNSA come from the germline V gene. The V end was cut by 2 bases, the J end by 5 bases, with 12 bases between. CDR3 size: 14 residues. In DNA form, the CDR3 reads TGTGCCAGCAGCTTACTAGTAGGGGGGACTGAAGCTTTCTTT. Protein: CASSLLVGGTEAFF.

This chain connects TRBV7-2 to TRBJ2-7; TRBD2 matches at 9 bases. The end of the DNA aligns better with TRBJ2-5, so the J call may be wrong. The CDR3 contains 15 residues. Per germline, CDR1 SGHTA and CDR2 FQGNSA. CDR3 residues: CASSRDSGGEETQYF. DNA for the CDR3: TGTGCCAGCAGCCGAGATAGCGGGGGAGAAGAGACCCAGTACTTC.

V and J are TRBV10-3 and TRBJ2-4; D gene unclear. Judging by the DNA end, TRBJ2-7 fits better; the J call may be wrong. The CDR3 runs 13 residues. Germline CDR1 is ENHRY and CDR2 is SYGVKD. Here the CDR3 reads CAISARGTYEQYF. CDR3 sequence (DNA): TGTGCCATCAGTGCCAGAGGTACCTACGAGCAGTACTTC.